This TCR beta chain was obtained from a study of regulatory T cells in long-lasting Graves disease. Study results and caveats: Favored usage of TRBV28, TRBJ1-2 and TRBJ2-5 was recorded in persistent disease.

Arm-PCR of CDR3 regions with iRepertoire HTBI primers generated TCR beta libraries. In TCRdb, the multiplex PCR reads were re-called with MiXCR into one record per CDR3 protein. Of 360,000 or so distinct CDR3 sequences in the sample, roughly 17% were seen once. Sample time point: newly diagnosed GD, antithyroid drugs for less than 3 months. Generation of the TCR library employed RNA extracted from PBMCs. This clonotype was seen repeatedly, ten times or more. Antigen unknown. Germline lookup yields CDR1 DFQATT and CDR2 SNEGSKA (reference sequence). The length of the CDR3 is 15 residues. The junction had 6 bases not matched to a gene; V was cut back by 1 base and J by 1 base. The sample was also linked to a second study, of T cells in Graves' hyperthyroidism and ophthalmopathy. That work states: Uncontrolled infection, other autoimmune disease, pregnancy or lactation excluded patients. The study used the HTBI primer set for a first-round RT-PCR of the TCR CDR3.

This sequence joins TRBV20-1 and TRBJ2-5; 7 bases match TRBD2. The TCR originated in a woman under 30 with Graves disease. Sequencing used peripheral blood mononuclear cells (PBMCs), obtained at new diagnosis, from a patient treated with antithyroid drugs. Here the CDR3 DNA reads TGCAGTGCTAGAGCACGGCGGGGGAGCCAAGAGACCCAGTACTTC. It is translated as CSARARRGSQETQYF.